A single sample gave rise to the 27 T cell receptor beta chains below, sequenced in a study of blood T cell repertoires in COVID-19. Generated by immunoSEQ multiplex PCR, the TCRdb table keeps only in-frame clones and is missing some. The sample consists of around 94,000 clones, about four fifths of them appearing once. Sequencing was carried out using peripheral blood. The receptors were sampled from a human donor in a cohort sampled during active COVID-19.

The J gene is TRBJ2-1, the V gene TRBV7-2, with D possibly matching TRBD1 (7 bases). Germline values: CDR1 SGHTA, CDR2 FQGNSA. The V end was cut by 5 bases, the J end by 7 bases, with 18 bases between. This CDR3 is 15 amino acids long. Here the CDR3 DNA reads TGTGCCAGCAGCCTGGGGCAGGGGGGACGGAATGAGCAGTTCTTC. Translation gives CASSLGQGGRNEQFF.

The rearrangement joins TRBV24-1 to TRBJ1-2; D uncertain. Per germline, CDR1 KGHDR and CDR2 SFDVKD. Trimming took 4 bases from V and 7 from J, leaving 6 bases between them. The CDR3 extends over 11 amino acids. CDR3 nucleotides: TGTGCCACCAGTGAACTTTGTGGCTACACCTTC. Translated: CATSELCGYTF.

The chain carries TRBV6-5 and TRBJ1-1; D ambiguous. CDR1 and CDR2 (germline): MNHEY, SVGAGI. Trimming cost V 7 bases and J 5 bases, with 14 bases left between them. The CDR3 sequence is 13 residues long. As DNA, the CDR3 is TGTGCCAGCAAACCCGGGGTCGGAACTGAAGCTTTCTTT. Amino acids: CASKPGVGTEAFF.

The chain carries TRBV6-5 and TRBJ2-7; 9 bases line up with TRBD2. Germline V CDR1 and CDR2: MNHEY, SVGAGI. Losses at the gene ends were 0 bases for V and 7 bases for J; bases not matched to a gene: 7. CDR3 size: 15 residues. CDR3 DNA sequence: TGTGCCAGCAGTTACTCGATAGGACTAGCGCAGGAGCAGTACTTC. Translating gives CASSYSIGLAQEQYF.

V is TRBV5-1 and J is TRBJ1-2, with 8 positions matching TRBD1. This CDR3 has 17 residues. The junction had 15 bases not matched to a gene; V was cut back by 1 base and J by 7 bases. Looked up from germline, CDR1 is SGHRS and CDR2 is YFSETQ. CDR3 DNA sequence: TGCGCCAGCAGCTTGACACCTCAGGACAGGGCGATGATTGGCTACACCTTC. Translated: CASSLTPQDRAMIGYTF.

The V call is TRBV10-3, the J call TRBJ2-7, with 9 bases matching TRBD1. The V and J ends lost 7 bases and 6 bases, in that order; junction bases with no gene match: 10. The CDR3 runs 14 residues. Germline V CDR1 and CDR2: ENHRY, SYGVKD. CDR3 loop: CAINPGQGIGEQYF. Written as DNA, the CDR3 is TGTGCCATCAATCCGGGACAGGGCATTGGCGAGCAGTACTTC.

The V call is TRBV11-1, the J call TRBJ1-2; TRBD1 matches at 8 bases. The CDR3 is 15 residues long. The germline V gene has CDR1 SGHAT and CDR2 FQDESV (reference sequence). J lost 5 bases, V lost 4 bases, and 9 bases had no gene match. The DNA for the CDR3 is TGTGCCAGCAGCTCCCGGACAGGGTGGATGTATGGCTACACCTTC. Amino acids: CASSSRTGWMYGYTF.

In its sample, this clone was seen once. This sequence joins TRBV11-3 and TRBJ1-1; D is unresolved. With 1 base removed from V and 7 bases from J, the gap between germline ends came to 7 bases. This CDR3 has 12 residues. Germline V gene data show CDR1 as SGHNT and CDR2 as YENEEA. CDR3 DNA sequence: TGTGCCAGCAGCTTAGTGGGCAGTGAAGCTTTCTTT. It is translated as CASSLVGSEAFF.

The J gene is TRBJ2-6, the V gene TRBV18; no firm D call. CDR1 and CDR2 (germline): KGHSH, LQKENI. CDR3 size: 16 residues. V lost 2 bases and J 2 bases, leaving 10 bases between the germline ends. The CDR3 here is CASSPRVGPGANVLTF. CDR3 DNA: TGTGCCAGCTCACCAAGAGTGGGCCCTGGGGCCAACGTCCTGACTTTC.

The chain is built from TRBV30 and TRBJ1-2, with TRBD1 as a possible D gene (5 bases). The CDR3 runs 13 residues. Germline V gene data show CDR1 as GTSNPN and CDR2 as SVGIG (reference sequence). V gave up 0 bases and J gave up 4 bases, with 9 bases separating them. CDR3 sequence reads: CAWSVQGLYGYTF. CDR3 DNA: TGTGCCTGGAGTGTTCAGGGCCTCTATGGCTACACCTTC.

V usage is TRBV11-1 and J usage is TRBJ1-1; TRBD1 matches at 10 bases. CDR3 length: 14 residues. V was clipped by 3 bases and J by 5 bases; unmatched bases: 3. Germline-derived CDR1 and CDR2 are SGHAT and FQDESV (reference sequence). CDR3: CASSFRTGGTEAFF. CDR3 bases: TGTGCCAGCAGCTTCAGGACAGGGGGAACTGAAGCTTTCTTT.

This sequence joins TRBV7-3 and TRBJ1-3; D is undetermined. Germline lookup yields CDR1 SGHTA and CDR2 FQGTGA. Trimming took off 5 bases at V and 0 bases at J, with 14 bases between the two ends. The CDR3 totals 16 residues. The CDR3 here is CASSQEAGSSGNTIYF. As DNA, the CDR3 is TGTGCCAGCAGCCAGGAGGCGGGCAGCTCTGGAAACACCATATATTTT. Based on the CDR3 plus reference TRBV7-3 and TRBJ1-3, the full variable domain is GAGVSQTPSNKVTEKGKYVELRCDPISGHTALYWYRQSLGQGPEFLIYFQGTGAADDSGLPNDRFFAVRPEGSVSTLKIQRTERGDSAVYLCASSQEAGSSGNTIYFGEGSWLTVV.

The chain recombines TRBV4-3 with TRBJ2-3; a possible D gene is TRBD1 (5 bases). Germline values: CDR1 LGHNA, CDR2 YSLEER. The length of the CDR3 is 13 residues. Deletions cut 5 bases from V and 3 bases from J, with 9 bases between. The CDR3 nucleotides are TGCGCCAGCAGCGGCCAGGGAACAGATACGCAGTATTTT. This translates into CASSGQGTDTQYF.

The table lists this clone with a count of one. CDR3 protein: CASSQRDRKSYEQYF. The CDR3 DNA is TGTGCCAGCAGCCAACGGGACAGAAAATCCTACGAGCAGTACTTC. The chain carries TRBV3-1 (or the pseudogene TRBV3-2) and TRBJ2-7; TRBD1 matches at 7 bases. Trimming took 2 bases from V and 1 from J; bases not matched to a gene: 5. The CDR3 has 15 residues. The germline V gene encodes CDR1 LGHDT and CDR2 YNNKEL (reference sequence).

This clone was recorded once. The chain employs TRBV19 and TRBJ2-3; D call uncertain. Between the trimmed V and J ends, which lost 5 bases and 2 bases, there was a span of 17 bases. The CDR3 extends over 16 amino acids. CDR1 and CDR2 (germline): LNHDA, SQIVND (reference sequence). The CDR3 region is CASSGRQNSITDTQYF. CDR3 DNA: TGTGCCAGTAGTGGGCGACAAAACTCTATCACAGATACGCAGTATTTT.

V gene TRBV9 combines with J gene TRBJ2-3; 8 nucleotides line up with TRBD1. The length of the CDR3 is 14 residues. J gave up 2 bases and V 4 bases, and 3 bases lay outside the gene matches. The germline V gene has CDR1 SGDLS and CDR2 YYNGEE. Here the CDR3 DNA reads TGTGCCAGCAGCAAGGGACAGGCCACAGATACGCAGTATTTT. This codes for CASSKGQATDTQYF.

This clone was picked up one time. The gene calls are TRBV9 and TRBJ1-3; tentative D call: TRBD1 (6 bases). Germline CDR1 is SGDLS and CDR2 is YYNGEE. The CDR3 is made up of 16 amino acids. Trimming pared 4 bases from V and 0 bases from J, leaving 14 bases between. DNA of the CDR3: TGTGCCAGCAGCCCACGACAGGACATCTCTGGAAACACCATATATTTT. It translates to CASSPRQDISGNTIYF.

This clone appeared once. The chain joins TRBV7-2 to TRBJ1-1, with 10 bases lining up with TRBD1. The J segment lost 0 bases and the V segment lost 5 bases, leaving 6 bases of the junction unmatched. The CDR3 is 16 residues long. Germline V gene lookup returns CDR1 SGHTA and CDR2 FQGNSA. CDR3 DNA sequence: TGTGCCAGCAGCCTACAGACAGGGGGCTTGAACACTGAAGCTTTCTTT. Translated, it gives CASSLQTGGLNTEAFF.

This chain uses TRBV5-8 with TRBJ1-5; weak D call: TRBD1 (6 bases). The germline V and J ends were trimmed by 4 bases and 4 bases, with 9 bases remaining between them. This CDR3 region has 13 residues. CDR1 is SGHTS, CDR2 YDEGEE, per germline. The CDR3 is CASSPGQNQPQHF. CDR3 sequence (DNA): TGTGCCAGCAGCCCAGGACAGAATCAGCCCCAGCATTTT.

The J gene is TRBJ2-1, the V gene TRBV7-8; 7 bases are a match to TRBD1. This CDR3 region has 15 residues. Looked up from germline, CDR1 is SGHVS and CDR2 is FQNEAQ. V shed 5 bases, J shed 4 bases, and the junction held 8 bases outside the gene matches. The CDR3 DNA is TGTGCCAGCAGCCCGCGGACAGGTGGGTACAATGAGCAGTTCTTC. It codes for CASSPRTGGYNEQFF.

V is TRBV28 and J is TRBJ2-3, with D unresolved. This CDR3 region has 11 residues. With 2 bases removed from V and 5 bases from J, the gap between germline ends came to 2 bases. Germline-derived CDR1 and CDR2 are MDHEN and SYDVKM. CDR3 sequence (DNA): TGTGCCAGCAGTTTACAAGATACGCAGTATTTT. Translated, it gives CASSLQDTQYF.

This rearrangement joins TRBV28 to TRBJ2-5; TRBD2 matches 11 bases. V shed 8 bases, J shed 2 bases, and the junction held 4 bases outside the gene matches. The CDR3 has 14 residues. The germline CDR1 and CDR2 sequences are MDHEN and SYDVKM. Here the CDR3 reads CASSSGGTQETQYF. CDR3 coding DNA: TGTGCCAGCTCTAGCGGGGGGACGCAAGAGACCCAGTACTTC.

V gene TRBV23-1 combines with J gene TRBJ1-2; D perhaps matches TRBD1 (5 bases). TRBV23-1 is an ORF; its function is uncertain. The CDR3 length is 12 residues. V lost 1 base and J lost 7, with 7 bases in between. CDR3: CASSQFGGGYTF. DNA for the CDR3: TGCGCCAGCAGTCAATTCGGGGGTGGCTACACCTTC.

V and J are TRBV7-2 and TRBJ2-2; 7 bases agree with TRBD2. CDR1 is SGHTA and CDR2 is FQGNSA in the germline V gene. Losses at the gene ends were 5 bases for V and 2 bases for J; bases not matched to a gene: 8. The CDR3 is made up of 16 amino acids. The CDR3 loop reads CASSREGGANTGELFF. CDR3 sequence (DNA): TGTGCCAGCAGCCGCGAGGGAGGGGCCAACACCGGGGAGCTGTTTTTT.

This chain joins TRBV2 and TRBJ2-5; 7 bases match TRBD1. The CDR3 runs 15 residues. The germline gives CDR1 SNHLY, CDR2 FYNNEI. Trimming cost V 0 bases and J 2 bases; bases outside gene matches: 3. CDR3 sequence reads: CASSEARGPQETQYF. CDR3 DNA: TGTGCCAGCAGTGAAGCAAGGGGGCCTCAAGAGACCCAGTACTTC.

The chain carries TRBV5-8 and TRBJ1-1; D is unresolved. The V end was cut by 3 bases, the J end by 1 base, with 7 bases between. Germline loops: CDR1 SGHTS, CDR2 YDEGEE. The CDR3 runs to 13 residues. This chain's CDR3 is CASSWQKNTEAFF. The CDR3 DNA follows: TGTGCCAGCAGCTGGCAGAAGAACACTGAAGCTTTCTTT. The variable domain in full, with the rest retrieved from reference TRBV5-8 and TRBJ1-1, is EAGVTQSPTHLIKTRGQQATLRCSPISGHTSVYWYQQALGLGLQFLLWYDEGEERNRGNFPPRFSGRQFPNYSSELNVNALELEDSALYLCASSWQKNTEAFFGQGTRLTVV.

The chain links TRBV4-2 to TRBJ2-5; D is perhaps TRBD2 (6 bases). This CDR3 comprises 18 residues. V was cut by 0 bases and J by 3 bases, with 20 bases left in between. CDR1 LGHNA and CDR2 YNFKEQ come from the germline V gene. This CDR3 is CASSQDRTGGAYKETQYF. The DNA of the CDR3 is TGTGCCAGCAGCCAAGATCGGACCGGCGGGGCCTACAAAGAGACCCAGTACTTC.